This T cell receptor beta chain was sequenced during a study of blood T cell repertoires in COVID-19. Across the study: COVID-19 samples from acute and convalescent phases originated in the United States, Italy and Spain. Sources were T cells, B-cell-depleted T cells, or PBMCs; the material itself was cDNA or gDNA.

With regard to this clone: One end of the junction is discordant with germline, which a read error may explain.

Germline assignment: CDR1 LGHDT and CDR2 YNNKEL (reference sequence). This CDR3 is 14 amino acids long. In the source study's methods: Amplifying reference gene primers gave estimates of nucleated cell counts. Data came from immunoSEQ multiplex PCR; TCRdb stores just in-frame clones and leaves some out. Clonal size and the V and J genes are those of that table, whereas D and trimming came from the DNA. The sample includes roughly 150,000 clones, around 80% of them seen just once. The specimen was peripheral blood. The TCR sequence derives from a woman aged 50 to 60 with acute or convalescent COVID-19. The chain uses TRBV3-1 (or the pseudogene TRBV3-2) and TRBJ1-2; a weak D match, TRBD1 (6 bases). CDR3: CASSQGGQNYGYTF. CDR3 DNA: TGTGCCAGCAGTCAAGGAGGACAGAACTATGGCTACACCTTC.